Following are 9 T cell receptor beta chains from one sample sequenced in a study of blood T cell repertoires in COVID-19 (TCRdb year 2020). The library came from the immunoSEQ multiplex PCR assay. The clones in this table, taken by TCRdb from immuneACCESS, are in-frame only. Not every clone is retained; where verified, under half of the shortfall comes from an unresolved V gene, and the cause of the rest is unknown. For this sample the table gives approximately 170,000 clones, of which roughly four fifths were detected only once. Of the sample, 9.5% to 15% falls within the top ten clones. Sequences were obtained from peripheral blood. All receptors come from a woman in her 50s with acute or convalescent COVID-19.

V and J are TRBV30 and TRBJ1-5, with TRBD1 matching over 8 bases. CDR3 size: 13 residues. V was pared by 2 bases and J by 6 bases, with 3 bases of the junction left unmatched. Germline CDR1 is GTSNPN and CDR2 is SVGIG (reference sequence). The CDR3 nucleotides read TGTGCCTGGAGTCCACAGGGGGGTCAGCCCCAGCATTTT. As protein: CAWSPQGGQPQHF.

This rearrangement joins TRBV2 to TRBJ2-5; D possibly corresponds to TRBD1 (5 bases). Per the germline V gene, CDR1 is SNHLY and CDR2 is FYNNEI. Trimming removed 7 bases at V and 1 base at J, with 10 bases between. CDR3 size: 13 residues. The CDR3 nucleotides are TGTGCCAGCACAGGGAACTCCCAAGAGACCCAGTACTTC. Translated: CASTGNSQETQYF.

The chain links TRBV30 to TRBJ1-6; weak D call: TRBD1 (5 bases). The germline V gene encodes CDR1 GTSNPN and CDR2 SVGIG (reference sequence). The CDR3 runs 16 residues. V dropped 0 bases and J dropped 6 bases, with 15 bases sitting between them. Here the CDR3 reads CAWSVRTGGGNSPLHF. CDR3 DNA sequence: TGTGCCTGGAGTGTACGAACGGGGGGAGGTAATTCACCCCTCCACTTT. Full variable domain (missing parts from reference TRBV30 and TRBJ1-6): SQTIHQWPATLVQPVGSPLSLECTVEGTSNPNLYWYRQAAGRGLQLLFYSVGIGQISSEVPQNLSASRPQDRQFILSSKKLLLSDSGFYLCAWSVRTGGGNSPLHFGNGTRLTVT.

This chain joins TRBV28 and TRBJ1-2; D ambiguous. The length of the CDR3 is 14 residues. Trimming shortened V by 3 bases and J by 5 bases, and 13 bases separated the two germline ends. Germline assignment: CDR1 MDHEN and CDR2 SYDVKM. The CDR3 loop is CASSFLPGPYGYTF. The CDR3 DNA reads TGTGCCAGCAGTTTTCTTCCAGGTCCATATGGCTACACCTTC.

In regard to this clone: One end of the junction fails to match germline, which may point to a read error. The V and J genes are TRBV19 and TRBJ1-2, with D tentatively TRBD1 (6 bases). This CDR3 has 13 residues. Germline V gene sequence: CDR1 LNHDA, CDR2 SQIVND (reference sequence). CDR3 in DNA: TGTGCCAGTAGCCTAGGACAGCTCTATGGCTACACTTTC. Its translation is CASSLGQLYGYTF.

The J gene is TRBJ1-1, the V gene TRBV28, with TRBD1 matching 8 bases. Germline V lookup: CDR1 MDHEN, CDR2 SYDVKM. This CDR3 comprises 16 residues. V shed 5 bases, J shed 4 bases, and the junction held 12 bases outside the gene matches. The CDR3 DNA follows: TGTGCCAGCAGTGAGTACAGGGGGGTCCTAGCCACTGAAGCTTTCTTT. This sequence encodes CASSEYRGVLATEAFF.

The V gene is TRBV19, the J gene TRBJ2-5; D is perhaps TRBD2 (6 bases). The CDR3 length is 14 residues. Trimming took 6 bases from V and 3 from J, leaving 14 bases between them. The germline V gene has CDR1 LNHDA and CDR2 SQIVND (reference sequence). The CDR3 loop reads CASSSAGREETQYF. As DNA, the CDR3 is TGTGCCAGTAGCAGTGCGGGGCGCGAAGAGACCCAGTACTTC.

The gene calls are TRBV12-3 or TRBV12-4 and TRBJ1-2, with 7 bases aligning to TRBD1. This CDR3 has 13 amino acids. V lost 7 bases and J lost 3; bases outside the gene matches: 5. This chain's CDR3 is CASNTGEDYGYTF. In DNA form, the CDR3 reads TGTGCCAGCAATACAGGGGAGGACTATGGCTACACCTTC.

V usage is TRBV9 and J usage is TRBJ2-7; tentatively, D is TRBD1 (6 bases). Germline CDR1 SGDLS, CDR2 YYNGEE. The length of the CDR3 is 16 residues. V was clipped by 4 bases and J by 0 bases, with 17 bases between them. CDR3 region: CASSPSGHPSSYEQYF. Written as DNA, the CDR3 is TGTGCCAGCAGCCCCTCGGGACACCCGAGCTCCTACGAGCAGTACTTC.